This T cell receptor (beta chain) was sequenced during a study of blood T cell repertoires in COVID-19. Profiled with immunoSEQ multiplex PCR; TCRdb holds only in-frame clones, not every one. The repertoire holds 300,000 to 350,000 clones, 90% seen once, with roughly 4.3% in the top ten. V lost 6 bases, J lost 7 bases, and 16 bases lay in between. The CDR3 length is 15 residues. Germline loops: CDR1 MNHEY, CDR2 SVGAGI. The sequence came from a woman aged 18-29 years with acute COVID-19. The specimen was PBMCs or T cells enriched from blood (not recorded which). The gene calls are TRBV6-5 and TRBJ1-6, with D hard to call. CDR3 amino acids: CASRTLGRVNSPLHF. The CDR3 DNA sequence: TGTGCCAGCAGAACCCTCGGGAGGGTAAATTCACCCCTCCACTTT.